This T cell receptor (beta chain) was sequenced in a study of shared clonotypes between healthy human individuals. Study outcomes and limitations: The study found about 5% of naive CD4 clonotypes shared across several donors.

The repertoire was sequenced with immunoSEQ multiplex PCR; TCRdb's copy has only in-frame clones and lacks some. Among approximately 720,000 clones, roughly nine tenths were seen once, and the ten largest hold nearly 25%. CDR3 length: 15 amino acids. The V and J ends lost 0 bases and 5 bases respectively, with 15 bases between them. Germline CDR1 is SGHRS and CDR2 is YFSETQ. As defined, naive CD8 cells were CD45RO-negative and positively selected for CCR7, with terminally differentiated effector memory CD45RA+ cells excluded. In regard to this clone: The antigen is unknown.

Input material: naive CD8+ T cells sorted from blood. The V gene is TRBV5-1, the J gene TRBJ2-7, with D possibly being TRBD1 (6 bases). The receptor comes from a man aged 25-40 years in good health. The CDR3 spells CASSLGRGQGHEQYF. The CDR3 DNA follows: TGCGCCAGCAGCTTGGGCCGGGGTCAGGGGCACGAGCAGTACTTC.